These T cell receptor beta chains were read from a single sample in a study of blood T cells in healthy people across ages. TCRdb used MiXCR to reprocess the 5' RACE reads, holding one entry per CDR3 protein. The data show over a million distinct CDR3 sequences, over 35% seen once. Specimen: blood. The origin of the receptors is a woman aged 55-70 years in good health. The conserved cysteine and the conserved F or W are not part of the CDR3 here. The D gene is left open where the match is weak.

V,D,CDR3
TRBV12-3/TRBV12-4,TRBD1,ASRQGTGGYTDTQY
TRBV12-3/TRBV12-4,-,ASRATGKYEQY
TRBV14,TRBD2,ASSPLGTSGTTTLRGTQY
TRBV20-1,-,SADREGEQF
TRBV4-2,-,ASSQRGTTYEQY
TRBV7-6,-,ASAGTSNNEQF
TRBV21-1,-,ASSIRPTSGPTDTQY
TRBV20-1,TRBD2,SASHPGTIELTDTQY
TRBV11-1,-,ASSLGRREPYEQY
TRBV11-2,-,ASSLGVTANAQETQY
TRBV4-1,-,ASSHSTSGDGELF
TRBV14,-,ANSQKLGNEQF
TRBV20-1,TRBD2,SAGTTSGIPDTQY
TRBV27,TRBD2,AGSSLRRTSGRRYEQY
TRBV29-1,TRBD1,SVEGTGEAYEQY
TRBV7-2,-,ASSLEASVQTGELF
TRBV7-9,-,ASSLPPGQGNYEQY
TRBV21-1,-,ASSPPRGAGRYEQY
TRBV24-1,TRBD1,ATSVVWGEGASQETQY
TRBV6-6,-,ASLDTAEGYQETQY
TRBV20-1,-,SAFDGDSTDTQY
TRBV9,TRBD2,ASSDTSGRGLSGELF
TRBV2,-,ASSRALQETQY
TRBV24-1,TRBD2,ATSDFRAGEGNEQF
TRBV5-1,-,ASSLLALQETQY
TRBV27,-,ASASVVGDTQY
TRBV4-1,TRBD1,ASSQVRTGGETQY
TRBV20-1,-,SAREGEGNQPQH
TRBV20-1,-,SATKGDEQY
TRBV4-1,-,ASSQEPYGDAGYEQY
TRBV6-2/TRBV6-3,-,ASSWAGNSNQPQH
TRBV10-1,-,ASSEFLPSIQETQY
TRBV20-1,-,TGSPAGETQY
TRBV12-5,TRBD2,ASGRTSGSLDTDTQY
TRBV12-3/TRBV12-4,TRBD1,ASTQGGDRQPQH
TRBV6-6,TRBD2,ASSRTSGSRRTDTQY
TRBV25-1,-,ASSQTGVLSYEQY
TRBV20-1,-,NAKGYNYEQY
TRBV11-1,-,ASSPRQDGNNEQF
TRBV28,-,ASSFRQVSYEQY
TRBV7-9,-,ASSSFSSYNEQF
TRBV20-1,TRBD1,SYRDRVRGEPQH
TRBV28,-,ASRRGGQPQH
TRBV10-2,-,ASRGTGLLYEQY
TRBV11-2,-,ASSLPGTLNTEAF
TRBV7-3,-,ASSRTQQGPQY
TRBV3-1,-,ASSLTSGGAETQY
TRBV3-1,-,AGSQGGGAETQY
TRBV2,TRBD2,ASSLRSPGLGQETQY
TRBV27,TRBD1,ASRGTGLRYGYT
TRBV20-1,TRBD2,SASPSGYNEQY
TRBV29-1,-,SVVTGSYEQY
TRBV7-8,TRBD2,ASSPSSGSLGTQY